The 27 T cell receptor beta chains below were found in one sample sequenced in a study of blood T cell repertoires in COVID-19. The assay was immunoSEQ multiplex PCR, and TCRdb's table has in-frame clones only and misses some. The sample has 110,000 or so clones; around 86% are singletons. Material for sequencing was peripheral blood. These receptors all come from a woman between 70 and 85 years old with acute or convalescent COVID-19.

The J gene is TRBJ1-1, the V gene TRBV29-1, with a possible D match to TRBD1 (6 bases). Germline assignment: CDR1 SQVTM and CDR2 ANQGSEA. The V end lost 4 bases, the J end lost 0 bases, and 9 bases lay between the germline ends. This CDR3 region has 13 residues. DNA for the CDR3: TGCAGCGTTGGGACAGCAATGAACACTGAAGCTTTCTTT. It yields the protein CSVGTAMNTEAFF.

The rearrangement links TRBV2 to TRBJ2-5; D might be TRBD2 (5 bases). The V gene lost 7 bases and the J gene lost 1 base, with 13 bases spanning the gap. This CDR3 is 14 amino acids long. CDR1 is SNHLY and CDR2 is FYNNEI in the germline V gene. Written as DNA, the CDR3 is TGTGCCAGCAAAGGGCGAAGCGGCCAAGAGACCCAGTACTTC. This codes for CASKGRSGQETQYF.

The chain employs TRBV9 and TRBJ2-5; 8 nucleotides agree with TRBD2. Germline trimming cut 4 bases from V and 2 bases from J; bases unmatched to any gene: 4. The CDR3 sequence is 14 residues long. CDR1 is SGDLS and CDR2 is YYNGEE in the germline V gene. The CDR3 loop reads CASSFGGAQETQYF. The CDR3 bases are TGTGCCAGCAGCTTCGGGGGGGCGCAAGAGACCCAGTACTTC.

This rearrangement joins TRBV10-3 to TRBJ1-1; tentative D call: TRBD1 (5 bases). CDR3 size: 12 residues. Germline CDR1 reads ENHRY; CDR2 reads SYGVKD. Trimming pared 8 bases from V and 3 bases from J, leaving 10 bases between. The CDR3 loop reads CAIGVTDTEAFF. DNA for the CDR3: TGTGCCATCGGCGTGACAGACACTGAAGCTTTCTTT.

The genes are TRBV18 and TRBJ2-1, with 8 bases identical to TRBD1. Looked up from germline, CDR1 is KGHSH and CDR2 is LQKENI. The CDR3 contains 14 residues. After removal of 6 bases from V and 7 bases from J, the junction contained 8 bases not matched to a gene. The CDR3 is CASSPGQAFNEQFF. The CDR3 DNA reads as TGTGCCAGCTCCCCGGGACAGGCGTTTAATGAGCAGTTCTTC.

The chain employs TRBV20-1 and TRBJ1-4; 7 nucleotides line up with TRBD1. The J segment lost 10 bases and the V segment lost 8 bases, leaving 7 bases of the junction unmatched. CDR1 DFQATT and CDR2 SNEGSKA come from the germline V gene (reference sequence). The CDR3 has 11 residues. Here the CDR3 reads CSIDRVGKLFF. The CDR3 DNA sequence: TGCAGTATCGACAGGGTCGGAAAACTGTTTTTT.

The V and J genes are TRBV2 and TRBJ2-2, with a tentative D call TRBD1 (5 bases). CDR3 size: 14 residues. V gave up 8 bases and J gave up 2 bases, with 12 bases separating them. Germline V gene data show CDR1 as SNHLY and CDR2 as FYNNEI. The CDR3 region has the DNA TGTGCCAGCGAACGACAGTTCAACACCGGGGAGCTGTTTTTT. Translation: CASERQFNTGELFF.

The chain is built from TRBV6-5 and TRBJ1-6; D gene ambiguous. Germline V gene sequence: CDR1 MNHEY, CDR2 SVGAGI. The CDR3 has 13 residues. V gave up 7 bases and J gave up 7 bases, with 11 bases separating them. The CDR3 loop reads CASKRAPNSPLHF. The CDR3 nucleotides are TGTGCCAGCAAACGCGCACCGAATTCACCCCTCCACTTT.

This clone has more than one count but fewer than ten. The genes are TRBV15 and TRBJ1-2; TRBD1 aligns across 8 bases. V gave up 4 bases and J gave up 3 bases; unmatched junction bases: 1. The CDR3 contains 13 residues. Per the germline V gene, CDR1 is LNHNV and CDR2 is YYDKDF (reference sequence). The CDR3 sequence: CATSKTGDYGYTF. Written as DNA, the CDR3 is TGTGCCACCAGCAAGACAGGGGACTATGGCTACACCTTC. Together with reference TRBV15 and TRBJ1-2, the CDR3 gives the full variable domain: DAMVIQNPRYQVTQFGKPVTLSCSQTLNHNVMYWYQQKSSQAPKLLFHYYDKDFNNEADTPDNFQSRRPNTSFCFLDIRSPGLGDTAMYLCATSKTGDYGYTFGSGTRLTVV.

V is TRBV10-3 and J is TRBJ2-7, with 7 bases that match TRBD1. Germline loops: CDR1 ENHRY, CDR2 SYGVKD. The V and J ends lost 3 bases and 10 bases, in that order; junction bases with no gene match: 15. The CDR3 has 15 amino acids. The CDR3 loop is CAISERAGGSQKQYF. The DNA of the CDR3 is TGTGCCATCAGTGAAAGGGCAGGGGGTTCTCAAAAACAGTACTTC.

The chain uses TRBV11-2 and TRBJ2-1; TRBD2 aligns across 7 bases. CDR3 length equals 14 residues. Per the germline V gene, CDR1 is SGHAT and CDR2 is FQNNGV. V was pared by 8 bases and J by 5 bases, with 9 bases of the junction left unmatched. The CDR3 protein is CASGGGSNDNEQFF. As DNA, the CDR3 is TGTGCCAGCGGAGGCGGGAGTAACGACAATGAGCAGTTCTTC. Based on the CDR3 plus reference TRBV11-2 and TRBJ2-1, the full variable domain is EAGVAQSPRYKIIEKRQSVAFWCNPISGHATLYWYQQILGQGPKLLIQFQNNGVVDDSQLPKDRFSAERLKGVDSTLKIQPAKLEDSAVYLCASGGGSNDNEQFFGPGTRLTVL.

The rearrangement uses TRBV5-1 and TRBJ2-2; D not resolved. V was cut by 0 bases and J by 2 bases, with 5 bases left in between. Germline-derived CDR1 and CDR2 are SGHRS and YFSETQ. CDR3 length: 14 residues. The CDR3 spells CASSLELNTGELFF. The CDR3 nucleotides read TGCGCCAGCAGCTTGGAACTAAACACCGGGGAGCTGTTTTTT.

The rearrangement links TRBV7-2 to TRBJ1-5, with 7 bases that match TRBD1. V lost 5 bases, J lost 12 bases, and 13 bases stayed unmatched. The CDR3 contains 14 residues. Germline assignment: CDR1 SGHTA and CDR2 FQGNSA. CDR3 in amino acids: CASSPLGGTVIQHF. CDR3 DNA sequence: TGTGCCAGCAGCCCGTTAGGCGGGACAGTCATCCAGCATTTT.

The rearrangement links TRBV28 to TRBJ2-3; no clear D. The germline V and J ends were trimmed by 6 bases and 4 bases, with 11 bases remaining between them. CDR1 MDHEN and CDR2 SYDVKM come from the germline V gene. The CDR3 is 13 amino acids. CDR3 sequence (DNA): TGTGCCAGCAGGAAAGACAAGGCAGATACGCAGTATTTT. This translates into CASRKDKADTQYF.

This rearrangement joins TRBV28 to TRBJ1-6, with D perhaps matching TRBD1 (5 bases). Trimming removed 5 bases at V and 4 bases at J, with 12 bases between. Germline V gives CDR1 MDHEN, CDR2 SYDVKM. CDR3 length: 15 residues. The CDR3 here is CASSGGGRYNSPLHF. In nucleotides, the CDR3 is TGTGCCAGCAGTGGCGGGGGACGGTATAATTCACCCCTCCACTTT.

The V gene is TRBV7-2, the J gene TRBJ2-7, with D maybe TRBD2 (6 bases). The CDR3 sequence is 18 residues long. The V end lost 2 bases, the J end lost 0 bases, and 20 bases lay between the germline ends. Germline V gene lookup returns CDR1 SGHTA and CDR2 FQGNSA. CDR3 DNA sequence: TGTGCCAGCAGCTTAAAGCGGTCCGAGCGGGCCCTCTCCTACGAGCAGTACTTC. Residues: CASSLKRSERALSYEQYF.

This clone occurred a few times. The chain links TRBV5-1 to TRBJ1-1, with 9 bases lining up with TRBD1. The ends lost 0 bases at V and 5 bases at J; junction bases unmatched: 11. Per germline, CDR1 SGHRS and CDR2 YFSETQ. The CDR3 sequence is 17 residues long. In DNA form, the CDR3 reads TGCGCCAGCAGCTTGGGAATAGGGACAGGGCGGGGAACTGAAGCTTTCTTT. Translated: CASSLGIGTGRGTEAFF.

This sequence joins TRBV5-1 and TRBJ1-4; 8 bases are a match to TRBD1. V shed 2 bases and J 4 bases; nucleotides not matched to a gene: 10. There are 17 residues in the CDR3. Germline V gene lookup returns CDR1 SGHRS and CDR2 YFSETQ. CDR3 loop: CASSLMGQVQFNEKLFF. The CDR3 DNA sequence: TGCGCCAGCAGCTTAATGGGACAGGTCCAATTTAATGAAAAACTGTTTTTT.

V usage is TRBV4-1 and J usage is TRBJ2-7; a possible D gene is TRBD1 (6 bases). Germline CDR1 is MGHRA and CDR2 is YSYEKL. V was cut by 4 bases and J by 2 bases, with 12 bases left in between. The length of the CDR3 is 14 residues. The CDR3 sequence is CASSPQQGPYEQYF. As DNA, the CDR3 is TGCGCCAGCAGCCCCCAACAGGGACCCTACGAGCAGTACTTC.

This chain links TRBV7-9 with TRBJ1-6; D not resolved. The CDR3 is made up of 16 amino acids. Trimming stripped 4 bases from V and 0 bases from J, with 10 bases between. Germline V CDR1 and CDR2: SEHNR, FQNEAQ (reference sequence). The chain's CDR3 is CASSYPRSSYNSPLHF. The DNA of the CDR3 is TGTGCCAGCAGCTACCCCCGGAGCTCCTATAATTCACCCCTCCACTTT.

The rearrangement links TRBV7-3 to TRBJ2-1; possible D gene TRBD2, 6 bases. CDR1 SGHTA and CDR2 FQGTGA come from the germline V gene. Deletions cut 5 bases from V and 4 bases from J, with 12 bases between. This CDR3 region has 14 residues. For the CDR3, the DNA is TGTGCCAGCAGCCCCTCCGGGAGTTACAATGAGCAGTTCTTC. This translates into CASSPSGSYNEQFF.

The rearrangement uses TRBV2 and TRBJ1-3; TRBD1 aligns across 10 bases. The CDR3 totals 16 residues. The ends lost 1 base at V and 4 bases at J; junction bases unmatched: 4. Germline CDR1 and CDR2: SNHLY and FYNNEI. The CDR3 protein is CASSEGGTGAGNTIYF. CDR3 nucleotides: TGTGCCAGCAGTGAAGGCGGGACAGGGGCAGGAAACACCATATATTTT.

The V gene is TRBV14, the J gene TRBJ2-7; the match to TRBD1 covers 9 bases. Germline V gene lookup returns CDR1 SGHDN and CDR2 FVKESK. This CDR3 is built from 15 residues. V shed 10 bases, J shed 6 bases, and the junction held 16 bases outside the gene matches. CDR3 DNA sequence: TGTGCCACCCGGTTATCTGGGACAGGGATAGGCGAGCAGTACTTC. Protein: CATRLSGTGIGEQYF. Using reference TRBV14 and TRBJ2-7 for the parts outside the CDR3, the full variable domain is EAGVTQFPSHSVIEKGQTVTLRCDPISGHDNLYWYRRVMGKEIKFLLHFVKESKQDESGMPNNRFLAERTGGTYSTLKVQPAELEDSGVYFCATRLSGTGIGEQYFGPGTRLTVT.

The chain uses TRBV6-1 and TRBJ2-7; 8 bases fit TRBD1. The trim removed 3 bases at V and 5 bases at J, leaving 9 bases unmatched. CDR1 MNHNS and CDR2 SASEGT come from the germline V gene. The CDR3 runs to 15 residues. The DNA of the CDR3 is TGTGCCAGCAGTGACAGGGGGCGAACTCGGAACGAGCAGTACGTC. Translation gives CASSDRGRTRNEQYV.

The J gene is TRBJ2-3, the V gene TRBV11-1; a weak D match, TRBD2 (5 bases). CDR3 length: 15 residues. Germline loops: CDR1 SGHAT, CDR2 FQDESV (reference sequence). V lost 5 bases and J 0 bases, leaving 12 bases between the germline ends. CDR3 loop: CASSPSRASTDTQYF. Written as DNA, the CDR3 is TGTGCCAGCAGCCCTAGCCGGGCTAGCACAGATACGCAGTATTTT.

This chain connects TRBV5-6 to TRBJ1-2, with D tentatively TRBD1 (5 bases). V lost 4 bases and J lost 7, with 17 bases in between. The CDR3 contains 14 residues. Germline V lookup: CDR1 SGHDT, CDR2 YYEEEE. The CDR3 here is CASSLRGGRGGYTF. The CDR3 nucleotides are TGTGCCAGCAGCCTCCGCGGTGGTAGGGGTGGCTACACCTTC.

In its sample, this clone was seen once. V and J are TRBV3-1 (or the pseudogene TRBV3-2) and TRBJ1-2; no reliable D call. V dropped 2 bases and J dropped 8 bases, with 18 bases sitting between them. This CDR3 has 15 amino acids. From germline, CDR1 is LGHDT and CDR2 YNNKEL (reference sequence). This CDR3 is CASSQRAGIVPGYTF. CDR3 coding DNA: TGTGCCAGCAGCCAAAGGGCGGGGATCGTTCCGGGCTACACCTTC.